This T cell receptor (beta chain) was documented in a study of T cells in localized non-small cell lung cancer. Deletions cut 5 bases from V and 5 bases from J, with 6 bases between. Germline V lookup: CDR1 MNHEY, CDR2 SVGAGI. There are 11 residues in the CDR3. Comments on this clone: Its antigen remains unknown.

Method: immunoSEQ multiplex PCR; TCRdb's copy keeps in-frame clones and lacks some. This sample has some 82,000 clones, with roughly 75% found just once. General study results and limits: Blood T cell density predicted longer survival; adjacent-lung clonality, shorter. Appearing in adjacent lung were a median 57 of the top 100 tumor clones. The greatest T cell clonality was found in uninvolved adjacent lung (higher than in tumor). Sequencing was limited to one tumor region, leaving the possibility of heterogeneity open.

The sample was PBMCs, taken before any cancer treatment. This clonotype originated in a man between 40 and 69 years old with stage II squamous cell lung carcinoma. This rearrangement joins TRBV6-5 to TRBJ2-5, with D hard to call. CDR3 loop: CASSMGETQYF. The CDR3, as DNA: TGTGCCAGCAGTATGGGCGAGACCCAGTACTTC.